A selection of T cell receptor beta chains follows, all from one sample in a study of T-cell memory formation after mild COVID-19. TCRdb redid the calling of the 5' RACE reads with MiXCR, one entry per CDR3 protein. The sample lists fewer than 650,000 distinct CDR3 sequences, about a fifth seen once, with about 8.7% in the top ten. Input material: PBMCs or a T cell subset sorted from them (not recorded which). All receptors come from an adult woman who had mild COVID-19 (a few samples of this study predate the infection). Cell type and time point are not known. CDR3s include the opening cysteine and the closing phenylalanine or tryptophan. A D gene is named only where the DNA matches it firmly. Size is omitted from some rows. Given values are once, few, many or a class for expanded clones.

abundance,d_gene,j_gene,v_gene,CDR3aa,CDR3nt
few,TRBD1,TRBJ1-2,TRBV12-3/TRBV12-4,CASRPEQGWDYGYTF,TGTGCCAGCAGACCAGAACAGGGGTGGGACTATGGCTACACCTTC
.,.,TRBJ1-1,TRBV5-1,CASSIGQHNTEAFF,TGCGCCAGCAGCATCGGACAGCACAACACTGAAGCTTTCTTT
.,.,TRBJ2-3,TRBV18,CASSPGTPGRGTDTQYF,TGTGCCAGCTCACCGGGGACCCCAGGTCGGGGCACAGATACGCAGTATTTT
.,TRBD1,TRBJ1-6,TRBV4-1,CASSLLQGTWGNSPLHF,TGCGCCAGCAGCCTTCTACAGGGGACGTGGGGTAATTCACCCCTCCACTTT
.,.,TRBJ1-1,TRBV10-3,CAISEALTGLVTEAFF,TGTGCCATCAGTGAGGCACTAACAGGGCTTGTCACTGAAGCTTTCTTT
many,TRBD2,TRBJ2-1,TRBV7-2,CASSFVAGAYNEQFF,TGTGCCAGCAGCTTCGTAGCGGGGGCCTACAATGAGCAGTTCTTC
many,.,TRBJ2-6,TRBV4-2,CASSSDGSGANVLTF,TGTGCCAGCAGTTCCGACGGCTCTGGGGCCAACGTCCTGACTTTC
few,.,TRBJ1-2,TRBV7-9,CASRVTVDGYTF,TGTGCCAGCAGGGTCACAGTTGATGGCTACACCTTC
.,TRBD2,TRBJ2-3,TRBV4-3,CASSVKRGARTILPDTQYF,TGCGCCAGCTCTGTTAAGCGGGGGGCACGGACTATACTCCCAGATACGCAGTATTTT
few,.,TRBJ1-2,TRBV20-1,CSSRGGNYGYTF,TGCAGTTCGAGAGGAGGGAACTATGGCTACACCTTC
many,.,TRBJ2-1,TRBV7-7,CASSLGLGDEQFF,TGTGCTAGCAGCTTAGGTCTAGGGGATGAGCAGTTCTTC
.,.,TRBJ1-2,TRBV24-1,CATSATGGSGYGYTF,TGTGCCACCAGTGCCACGGGAGGCTCGGGCTATGGCTACACCTTC
.,TRBD2,TRBJ2-3,TRBV5-6,CASSLAALVAGVSADTQYF,TGTGCCAGCAGCTTGGCCGCTCTGGTAGCGGGGGTTAGCGCAGATACGCAGTATTTT
few,.,TRBJ1-1,TRBV20-1,CSAYKSGMNTEAFF,TGCAGTGCTTATAAATCGGGGATGAACACTGAAGCTTTCTTT
.,.,TRBJ2-3,TRBV9,CASSGGTLRDTQYF,TGTGCCAGCAGCGGAGGGACTCTACGAGATACGCAGTATTTT
many,TRBD2,TRBJ2-1,TRBV7-9,CASSPPRTSGSIDEQFF,TGTGCCAGCAGCCCCCCCCGGACTAGCGGGAGTATCGATGAGCAGTTCTTC
many,.,TRBJ1-2,TRBV7-9,CASSRDIYGYTF,TGTGCCAGCAGCCGGGACATCTATGGCTACACCTTC
few,.,TRBJ1-6,TRBV2,CASSDSGGGYNSPLHF,TGTGCCAGCAGTGATTCAGGAGGGGGTTATAATTCACCCCTCCACTTT
few,.,TRBJ2-7,TRBV18,CASSPGQGEQYF,TGTGCCAGCTCACCAGGGCAAGGGGAGCAGTACTTC
.,.,TRBJ2-1,TRBV5-5,CASQSLGAYNEQFF,TGTGCCAGCCAGTCCCTAGGGGCTTACAATGAGCAGTTCTTC
.,.,TRBJ2-7,TRBV15,CATSSTSYEQYF,TGTGCCACCAGCAGTACCTCCTACGAGCAGTACTTC
.,TRBD2,TRBJ2-1,TRBV5-1,CASSSPGGGLYNEQFF,TGCGCCAGCAGCTCCCCCGGGGGGGGCCTATACAATGAGCAGTTCTTC
few,.,TRBJ1-5,TRBV7-9,CASSFPGNQPQHF,TGTGCCAGCAGTTTCCCTGGCAATCAGCCCCAGCATTTT
.,.,TRBJ2-5,TRBV5-1,CASSLALGGRETQYF,TGCGCCAGCAGCTTGGCCCTGGGGGGACGGGAGACCCAGTACTTC
.,.,TRBJ2-1,TRBV5-5,CASSKQGHNEQFF,TGTGCCAGCAGCAAACAGGGCCACAATGAGCAGTTCTTC
few,TRBD1,TRBJ2-1,TRBV18,CASSPDRRAYNEQFF,TGTGCCAGCTCACCGGACAGGAGAGCCTACAATGAGCAGTTCTTC
many,.,TRBJ2-5,TRBV7-2,CASSGGPSGTQYF,TGTGCCAGCAGCGGGGGACCGTCAGGGACCCAGTACTTC
few,.,TRBJ2-1,TRBV7-9,CASSLGMGLLVEQFF,TGTGCCAGCAGCTTAGGAATGGGACTGCTTGTTGAGCAGTTCTTC
.,.,TRBJ1-2,TRBV29-1,CSVEGEGRYGYTF,TGCAGCGTTGAGGGCGAAGGACGGTATGGCTACACCTTC
few,.,TRBJ2-5,TRBV4-2,CASSQDLLEETQYF,TGTGCCAGCAGCCAAGATTTACTAGAAGAGACCCAGTACTTC
many,TRBD2,TRBJ2-1,TRBV6-6,CASSYSPPSGIYNEQFF,TGTGCCAGCAGTTACTCCCCCCCCAGCGGGATATACAATGAGCAGTTCTTC
.,.,TRBJ1-1,TRBV14,CASSQSGETSNTEAFF,TGTGCCAGCAGCCAATCTGGTGAGACATCCAACACTGAAGCTTTCTTT
few,TRBD2,TRBJ2-1,TRBV20-1,CSAAGTSGGLILTNEQFF,TGCAGTGCAGCCGGGACTAGCGGGGGTTTGATCCTTACAAATGAGCAGTTCTTC
few,.,TRBJ2-5,TRBV6-5,CASSYSPRGETQYF,TGTGCCAGCAGTTACTCTCCCCGGGGAGAGACCCAGTACTTC
.,TRBD2,TRBJ2-7,TRBV5-6,CASSFLGRVSYEQYF,TGTGCCAGCAGCTTTCTTGGGAGGGTCTCCTACGAGCAGTACTTC
many,TRBD2,TRBJ2-5,TRBV15,CATSRNGLAGGPEQETQYF,TGTGCCACCAGCAGAAATGGACTAGCGGGAGGGCCGGAGCAAGAGACCCAGTACTTC
.,.,TRBJ2-1,TRBV7-6,CASSLAGGGGYNEQFF,TGTGCCAGCAGCTTAGCGGGCGGGGGCGGCTACAATGAGCAGTTCTTC
few,.,TRBJ1-1,TRBV4-1,CASSRRGREGTEAFF,TGCGCCAGCAGCCGTAGGGGACGAGAGGGAACTGAAGCTTTCTTT
.,TRBD2,TRBJ2-5,TRBV20-1,CSALGASGPSGETQYF,TGCAGTGCTTTGGGGGCTAGCGGGCCCTCGGGGGAGACCCAGTACTTC
few,.,TRBJ1-5,TRBV20-1,CSARPLGRETNQPQHF,TGCAGTGCTAGACCCCTAGGCAGGGAGACCAATCAGCCCCAGCATTTT
.,TRBD2,TRBJ2-7,TRBV20-1,CSAISNLIAGWDYEQYF,TGCAGTGCCATCAGTAATTTAATAGCGGGCTGGGACTACGAGCAGTACTTC
.,.,TRBJ2-2,TRBV7-9,CASLARGGELFF,TGTGCCAGCCTAGCCCGGGGCGGGGAGCTGTTTTTT
.,.,TRBJ1-5,TRBV12-3/TRBV12-4,CASSLIGGLNQPQHF,TGTGCCAGCAGTTTAATTGGGGGCCTTAATCAGCCCCAGCATTTT
few,.,TRBJ1-1,TRBV5-5,CASSVRVANTEAFF,TGTGCCAGCAGCGTGCGAGTGGCGAACACTGAAGCTTTCTTT
.,TRBD1,TRBJ1-2,TRBV6-1,CASSPTRQGGYGYTF,TGTGCCAGCAGCCCCACCCGACAGGGGGGCTATGGCTACACCTTC
few,.,TRBJ2-3,TRBV6-5,CASKEPLGTDTQYF,TGTGCCAGCAAGGAGCCCCTAGGGACAGATACGCAGTATTTT
few,.,TRBJ1-3,TRBV7-6,CASSLDPLDSFSGGNTIYF,TGTGCCAGCAGCTTAGATCCCCTGGACAGTTTTTCAGGGGGAAACACCATATATTTT
.,.,TRBJ1-1,TRBV10-2,CASARRDSEAFF,TGCGCCAGTGCTAGGCGAGATTCCGAAGCTTTCTTT
.,.,TRBJ2-1,TRBV5-1,CASSPRDSGGSYNEQFF,TGCGCCAGCAGCCCGAGGGACAGCGGGGGCTCCTACAATGAGCAGTTCTTC
.,.,TRBJ2-7,TRBV29-1,CSVEGKGSYEQYF,TGCAGCGTTGAGGGGAAGGGGTCCTACGAGCAGTACTTC
.,.,TRBJ1-6,TRBV4-3,CASSQVYGSPLHF,TGCGCCAGCAGCCAAGTGTATGGTTCACCCCTCCACTTT
few,.,TRBJ1-6,TRBV27,CASSFRSSPLHF,TGTGCCAGCAGTTTTAGGAGTTCACCCCTCCACTTT